The sequence of this T cell receptor beta chain was determined in a study of shared clonotypes between healthy human individuals. Whole-study context: Those who served as donors were two women and three men between the ages of 18 and 49.

Trimming removed 5 bases from V and 1 base from J, with 4 bases in between. Germline values: CDR1 SEHNR, CDR2 FQNEAQ (reference sequence). CDR3 size: 12 residues. Remarks on this clone: This sample also contains other DNA sequences that code for the same CDR3.

Clones were sequenced by immunoSEQ multiplex PCR, and TCRdb holds only the in-frame ones, with some missing. The table includes roughly 2.5 million clones, around 90% detected once. V is TRBV7-9 and J is TRBJ2-3; D call uncertain. The receptor's source is a man in his late teens or twenties in good health. Sequencing was done on a sample of naive CD4+ T cells sorted from blood. Subset noted: CD45RA+ positively selected. DNA for the CDR3: TGTGCCAGCAGCCCAGGCACAGATACGCAGTATTTT. It specifies CASSPGTDTQYF.